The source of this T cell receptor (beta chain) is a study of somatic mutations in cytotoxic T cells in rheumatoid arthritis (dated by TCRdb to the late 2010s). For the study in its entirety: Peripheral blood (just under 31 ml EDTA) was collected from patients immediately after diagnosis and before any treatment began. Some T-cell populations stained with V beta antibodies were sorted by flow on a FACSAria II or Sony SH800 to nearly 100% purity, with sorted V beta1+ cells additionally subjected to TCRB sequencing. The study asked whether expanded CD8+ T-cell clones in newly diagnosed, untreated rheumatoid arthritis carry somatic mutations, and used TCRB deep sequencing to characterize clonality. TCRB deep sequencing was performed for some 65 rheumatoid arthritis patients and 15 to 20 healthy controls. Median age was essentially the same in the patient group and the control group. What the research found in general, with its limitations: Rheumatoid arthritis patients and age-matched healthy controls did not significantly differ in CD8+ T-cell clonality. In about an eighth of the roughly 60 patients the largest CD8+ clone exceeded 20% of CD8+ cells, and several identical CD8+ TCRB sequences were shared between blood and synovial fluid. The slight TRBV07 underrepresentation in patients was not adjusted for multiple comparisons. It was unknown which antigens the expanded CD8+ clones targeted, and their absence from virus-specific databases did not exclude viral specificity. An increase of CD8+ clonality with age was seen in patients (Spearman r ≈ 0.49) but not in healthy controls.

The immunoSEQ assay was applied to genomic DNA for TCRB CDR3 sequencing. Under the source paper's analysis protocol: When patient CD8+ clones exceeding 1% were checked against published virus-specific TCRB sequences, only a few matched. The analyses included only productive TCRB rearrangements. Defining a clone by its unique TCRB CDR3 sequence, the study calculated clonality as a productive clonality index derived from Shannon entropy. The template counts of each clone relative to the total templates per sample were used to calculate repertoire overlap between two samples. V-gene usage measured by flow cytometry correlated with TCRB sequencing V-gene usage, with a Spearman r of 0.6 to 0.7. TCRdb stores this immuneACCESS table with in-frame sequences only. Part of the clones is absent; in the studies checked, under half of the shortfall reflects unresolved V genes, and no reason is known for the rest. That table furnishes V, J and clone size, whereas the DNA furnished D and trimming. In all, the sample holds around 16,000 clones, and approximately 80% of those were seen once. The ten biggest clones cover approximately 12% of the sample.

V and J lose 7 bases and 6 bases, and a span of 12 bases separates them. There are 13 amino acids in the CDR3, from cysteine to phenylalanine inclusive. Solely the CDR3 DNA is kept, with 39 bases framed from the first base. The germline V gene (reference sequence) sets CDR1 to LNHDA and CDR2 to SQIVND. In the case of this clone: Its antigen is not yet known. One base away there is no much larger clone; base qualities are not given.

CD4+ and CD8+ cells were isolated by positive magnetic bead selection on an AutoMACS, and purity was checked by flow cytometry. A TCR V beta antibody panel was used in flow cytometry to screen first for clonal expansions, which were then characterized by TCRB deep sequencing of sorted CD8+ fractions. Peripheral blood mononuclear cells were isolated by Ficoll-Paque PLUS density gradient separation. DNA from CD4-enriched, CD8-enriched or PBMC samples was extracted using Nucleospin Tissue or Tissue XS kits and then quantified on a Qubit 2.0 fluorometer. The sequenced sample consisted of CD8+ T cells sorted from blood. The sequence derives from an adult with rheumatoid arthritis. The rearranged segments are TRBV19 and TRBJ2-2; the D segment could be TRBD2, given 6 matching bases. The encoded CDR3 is CASTCGASGELFF. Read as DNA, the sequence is TGTGCCAGTACCTGCGGGGCGTCCGGGGAGCTGTTTTTT.